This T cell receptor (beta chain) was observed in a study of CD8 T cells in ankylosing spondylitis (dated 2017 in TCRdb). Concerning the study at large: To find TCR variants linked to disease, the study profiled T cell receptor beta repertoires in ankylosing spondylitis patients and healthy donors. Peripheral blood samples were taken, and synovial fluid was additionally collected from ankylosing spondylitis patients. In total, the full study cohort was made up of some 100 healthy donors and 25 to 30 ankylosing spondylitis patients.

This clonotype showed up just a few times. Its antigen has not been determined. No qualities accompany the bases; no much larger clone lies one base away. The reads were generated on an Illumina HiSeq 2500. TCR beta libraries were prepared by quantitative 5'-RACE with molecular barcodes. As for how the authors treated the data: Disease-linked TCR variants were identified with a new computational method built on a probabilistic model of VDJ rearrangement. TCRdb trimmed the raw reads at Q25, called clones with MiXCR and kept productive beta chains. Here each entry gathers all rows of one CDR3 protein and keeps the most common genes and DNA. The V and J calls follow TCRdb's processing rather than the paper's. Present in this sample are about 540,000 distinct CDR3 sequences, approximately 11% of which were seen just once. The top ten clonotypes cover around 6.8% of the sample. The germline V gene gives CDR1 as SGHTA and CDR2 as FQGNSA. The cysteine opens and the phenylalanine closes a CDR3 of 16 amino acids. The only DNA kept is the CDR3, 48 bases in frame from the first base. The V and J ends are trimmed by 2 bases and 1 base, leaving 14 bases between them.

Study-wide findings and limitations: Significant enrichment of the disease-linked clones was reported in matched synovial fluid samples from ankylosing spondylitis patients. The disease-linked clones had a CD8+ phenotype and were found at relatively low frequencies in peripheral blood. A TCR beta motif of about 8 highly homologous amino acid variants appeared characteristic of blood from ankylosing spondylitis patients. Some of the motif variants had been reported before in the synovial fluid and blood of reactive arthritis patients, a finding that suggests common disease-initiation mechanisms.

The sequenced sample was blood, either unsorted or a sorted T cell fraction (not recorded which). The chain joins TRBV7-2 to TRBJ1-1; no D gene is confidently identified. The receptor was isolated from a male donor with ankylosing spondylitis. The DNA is TGTGCCAGCAGCTTAAAAATAGAGGCTTGGAACACTGAAGCTTTCTTT. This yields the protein CASSLKIEAWNTEAFF.